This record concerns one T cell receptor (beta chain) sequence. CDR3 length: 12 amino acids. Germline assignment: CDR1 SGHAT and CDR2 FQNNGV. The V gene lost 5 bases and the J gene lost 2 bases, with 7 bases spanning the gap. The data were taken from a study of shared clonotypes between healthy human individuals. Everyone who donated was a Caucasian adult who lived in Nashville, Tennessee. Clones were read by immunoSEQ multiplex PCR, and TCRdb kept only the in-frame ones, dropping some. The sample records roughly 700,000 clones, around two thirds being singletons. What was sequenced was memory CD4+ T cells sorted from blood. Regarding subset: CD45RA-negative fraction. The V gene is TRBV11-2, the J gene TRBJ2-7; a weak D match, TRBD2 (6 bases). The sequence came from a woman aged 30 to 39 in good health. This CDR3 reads CASSAGPYEQYF. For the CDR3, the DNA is TGTGCCAGCAGCGCGGGGCCCTACGAGCAGTACTTC.